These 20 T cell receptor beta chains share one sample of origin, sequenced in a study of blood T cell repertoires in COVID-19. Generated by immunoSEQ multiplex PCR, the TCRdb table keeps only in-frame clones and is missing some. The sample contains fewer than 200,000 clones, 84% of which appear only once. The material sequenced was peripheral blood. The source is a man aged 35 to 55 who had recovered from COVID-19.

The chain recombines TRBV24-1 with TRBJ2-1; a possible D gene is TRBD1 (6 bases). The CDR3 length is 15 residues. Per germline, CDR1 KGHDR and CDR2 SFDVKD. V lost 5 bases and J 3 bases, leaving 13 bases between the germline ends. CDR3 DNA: TGTGCCACCAGTGCAACAGGGCAGTACTACAATGAGCAGTTCTTC. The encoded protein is CATSATGQYYNEQFF.

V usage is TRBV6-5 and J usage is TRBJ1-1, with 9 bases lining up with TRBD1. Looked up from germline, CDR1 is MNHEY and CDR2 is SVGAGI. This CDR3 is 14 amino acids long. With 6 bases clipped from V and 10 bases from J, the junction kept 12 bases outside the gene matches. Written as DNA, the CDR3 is TGTGCCAGCAGCGACTCCGGGACAGGGCTATCAGCTTTCTTT. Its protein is CASSDSGTGLSAFF.

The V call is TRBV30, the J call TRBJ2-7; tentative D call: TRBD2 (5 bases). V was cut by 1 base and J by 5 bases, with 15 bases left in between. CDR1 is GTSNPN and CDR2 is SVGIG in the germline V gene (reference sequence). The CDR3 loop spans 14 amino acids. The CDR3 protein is CAWSGTTSSNEQYF. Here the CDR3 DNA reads TGTGCCTGGAGTGGAACCACTAGTTCCAACGAGCAGTACTTC.

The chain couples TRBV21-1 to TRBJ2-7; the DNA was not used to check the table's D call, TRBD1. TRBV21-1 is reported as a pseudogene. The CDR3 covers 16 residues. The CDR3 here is CASSKGRRHHPYEQYF. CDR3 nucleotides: TGTGCCAGCAGCAAAGGACGTCGACACCATCCCTACGAGCAGTACTTC.

The CDR3 sequence is CASSSSVHEAFF. As DNA, the CDR3 is TGTGCCAGCAGCTCGTCAGTCCATGAAGCTTTCTTT. V and J are TRBV7-2 and TRBJ1-1; no clear D. Deletions cut 4 bases from V and 7 bases from J, with 10 bases between. CDR3 length equals 12 residues. Germline V gives CDR1 SGHTA, CDR2 FQGNSA.

The CDR3 sequence is CASSPGGTGVTGELFF. The CDR3 nucleotides are TGTGCCAGCAGCCCCGGGGGGACAGGGGTCACCGGGGAGCTGTTTTTT. The chain carries TRBV9 and TRBJ2-2; 10 bases match TRBD1. This CDR3 comprises 16 residues. Germline V gene data show CDR1 as SGDLS and CDR2 as YYNGEE. V trimming: 4 bases; J trimming: 4 bases; junction bases outside the gene matches: 7.

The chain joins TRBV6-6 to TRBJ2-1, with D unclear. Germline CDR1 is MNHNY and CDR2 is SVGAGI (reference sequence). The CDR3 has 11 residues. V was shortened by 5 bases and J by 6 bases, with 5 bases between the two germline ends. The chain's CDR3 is CASSQLNEQFF. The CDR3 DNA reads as TGTGCCAGCAGTCAACTCAATGAGCAGTTCTTC.

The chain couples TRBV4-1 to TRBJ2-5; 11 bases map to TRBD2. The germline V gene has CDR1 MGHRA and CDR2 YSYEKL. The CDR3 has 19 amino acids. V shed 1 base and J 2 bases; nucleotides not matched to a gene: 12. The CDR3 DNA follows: TGCGCCAGCAGCCAAGCTCCAAAGACTAGCGGGGTAGGTCAAGAGACCCAGTACTTC. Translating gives CASSQAPKTSGVGQETQYF.

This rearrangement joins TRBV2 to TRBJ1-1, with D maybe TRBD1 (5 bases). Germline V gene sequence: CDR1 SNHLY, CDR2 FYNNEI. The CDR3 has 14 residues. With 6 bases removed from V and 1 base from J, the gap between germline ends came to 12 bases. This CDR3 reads CASRVQGANTEAFF. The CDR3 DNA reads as TGTGCCAGCAGGGTGCAGGGTGCGAACACTGAAGCTTTCTTT. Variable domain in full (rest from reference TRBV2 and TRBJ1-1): EPEVTQTPSHQVTQMGQEVILRCVPISNHLYFYWYRQILGQKVEFLVSFYNNEISEKSEIFDDQFSVERPDGSNFTLKIRSTKLEDSAMYFCASRVQGANTEAFFGQGTRLTVV.

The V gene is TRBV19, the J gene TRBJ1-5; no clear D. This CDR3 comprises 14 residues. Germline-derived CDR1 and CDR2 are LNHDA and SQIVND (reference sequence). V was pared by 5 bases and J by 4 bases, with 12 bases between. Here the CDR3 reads CASSPETENQPQHF. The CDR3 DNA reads TGTGCCAGTAGTCCTGAGACGGAGAATCAGCCCCAGCATTTT.

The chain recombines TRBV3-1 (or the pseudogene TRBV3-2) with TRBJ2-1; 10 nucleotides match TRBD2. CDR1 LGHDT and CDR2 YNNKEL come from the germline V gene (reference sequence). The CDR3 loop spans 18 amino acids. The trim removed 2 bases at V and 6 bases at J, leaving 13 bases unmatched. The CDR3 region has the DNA TGTGCCAGCAGCCAAATAACCAGCGGGGGGGCCGGGTCCAATGAGCAGTTCTTC. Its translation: CASSQITSGGAGSNEQFF.

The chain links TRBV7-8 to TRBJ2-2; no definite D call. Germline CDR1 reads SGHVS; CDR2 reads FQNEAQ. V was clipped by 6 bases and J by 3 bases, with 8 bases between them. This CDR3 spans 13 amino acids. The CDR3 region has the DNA TGTGCCAGCAGACCTGAGGACACCGGGGAGCTGTTTTTT. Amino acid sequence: CASRPEDTGELFF.

Written as DNA, the CDR3 is TGTGCCAGCAGCGACTACCGGGACAGGGTGATTGGTGGAAACACCATATATTTT. Its translation is CASSDYRDRVIGGNTIYF. V gene TRBV5-5 combines with J gene TRBJ1-3; the match to TRBD1 covers 9 bases. V dropped 4 bases and J dropped 3; count of bases not matched to a gene: 14. The germline V gene encodes CDR1 SGHKS and CDR2 YYEKEE (reference sequence). CDR3 length equals 18 residues.

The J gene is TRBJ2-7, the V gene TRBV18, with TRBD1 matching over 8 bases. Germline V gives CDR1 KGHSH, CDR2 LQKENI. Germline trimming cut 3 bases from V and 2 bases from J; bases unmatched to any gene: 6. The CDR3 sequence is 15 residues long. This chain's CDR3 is CASSPQTGVAYEQYF. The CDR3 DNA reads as TGTGCCAGCTCACCCCAGACAGGGGTAGCCTACGAGCAGTACTTC.

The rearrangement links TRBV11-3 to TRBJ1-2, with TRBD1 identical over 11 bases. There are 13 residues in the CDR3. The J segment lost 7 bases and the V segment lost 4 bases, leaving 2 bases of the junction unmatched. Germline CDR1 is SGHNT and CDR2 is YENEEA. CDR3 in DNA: TGTGCCAGCAGCTGGACAGGGGGCTCTGGCTACACCTTC. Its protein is CASSWTGGSGYTF.

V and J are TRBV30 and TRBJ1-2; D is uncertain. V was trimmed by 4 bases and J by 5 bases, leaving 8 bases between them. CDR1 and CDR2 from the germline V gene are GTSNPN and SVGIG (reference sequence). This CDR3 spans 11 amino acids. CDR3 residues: CAWNEYYGYTF. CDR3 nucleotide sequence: TGTGCCTGGAATGAGTATTATGGCTACACCTTC.

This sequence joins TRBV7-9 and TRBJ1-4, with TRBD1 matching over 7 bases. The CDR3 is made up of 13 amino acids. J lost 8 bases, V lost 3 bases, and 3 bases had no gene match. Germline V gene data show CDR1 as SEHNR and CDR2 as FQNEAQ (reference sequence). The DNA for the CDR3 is TGTGCCAGCAGCTTGGGGACAGTCGAAAAACTGTTTTTT. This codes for CASSLGTVEKLFF.

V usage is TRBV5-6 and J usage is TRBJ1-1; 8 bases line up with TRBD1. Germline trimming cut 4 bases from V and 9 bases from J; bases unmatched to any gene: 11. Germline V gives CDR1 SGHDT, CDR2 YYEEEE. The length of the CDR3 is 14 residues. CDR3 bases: TGTGCCAGCAGCCCGACAGGGGAAGCCCTCCAAGCTTTCTTT. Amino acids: CASSPTGEALQAFF.

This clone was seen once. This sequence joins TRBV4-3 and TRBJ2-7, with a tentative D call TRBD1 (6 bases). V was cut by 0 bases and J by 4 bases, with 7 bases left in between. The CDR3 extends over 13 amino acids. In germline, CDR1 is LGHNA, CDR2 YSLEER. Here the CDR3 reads CASSQEGHYEQYF. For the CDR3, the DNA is TGCGCCAGCAGCCAAGAGGGACATTACGAGCAGTACTTC.

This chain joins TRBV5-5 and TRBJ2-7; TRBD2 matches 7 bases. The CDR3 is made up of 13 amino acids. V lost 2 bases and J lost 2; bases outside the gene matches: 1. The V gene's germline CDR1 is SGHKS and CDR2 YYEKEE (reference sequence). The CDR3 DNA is TGTGCCAGCAGCTTCGGGACTACCTACGAGCAGTACTTC. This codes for CASSFGTTYEQYF.